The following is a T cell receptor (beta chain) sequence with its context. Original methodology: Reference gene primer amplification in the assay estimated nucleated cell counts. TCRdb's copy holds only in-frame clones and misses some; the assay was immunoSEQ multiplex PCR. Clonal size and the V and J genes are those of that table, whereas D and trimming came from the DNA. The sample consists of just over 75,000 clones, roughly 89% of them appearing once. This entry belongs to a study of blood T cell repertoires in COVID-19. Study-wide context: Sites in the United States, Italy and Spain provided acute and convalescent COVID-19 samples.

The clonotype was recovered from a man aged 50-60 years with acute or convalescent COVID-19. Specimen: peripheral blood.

CDR3 DNA sequence: TGTGCCAGCAGCGCAGGACTAGCGGGGGCATCCTACAATGAGCAGTTCTTC. It translates to CASSAGLAGASYNEQFF. V and J are TRBV9 and TRBJ2-1; 13 positions match TRBD2. This CDR3 region has 17 residues. V was pared by 3 bases and J by 1 base, with 4 bases of the junction left unmatched. Germline V gene data show CDR1 as SGDLS and CDR2 as YYNGEE.